This T cell receptor (beta chain) came from a study of blood T cells in healthy people across ages. Trimming left V 4 bases short and J 4 bases short, with 10 bases between. Germline CDR1 is MNHEY and CDR2 is SMNVEV (reference sequence). This CDR3 has 14 residues. A second PCR of roughly 7 to 11 cycles used a sample-barcoded 5' primer and a J-beta primer mix. Each cDNA molecule, via a template-switch adaptor with 12 random nucleotides, was tagged. TCRdb redid the calling of the 5' RACE reads with MiXCR, one entry per CDR3 protein. Here the sample spans around 820,000 distinct CDR3 sequences, around 25% being singletons. These data were also filed under a second study, of T cells of mothers and their children. As that report states: Biologically related mothers and children overlapped slightly more than unrelated pairs, a non-significant difference.

V gene TRBV27 combines with J gene TRBJ2-2; D not resolved. The clonotype originates from a boy aged 10-17 years in good health. Sequenced material: blood. CDR3 sequence reads: CASSWTLGTGELFF. The DNA for the CDR3 is TGTGCCAGCAGTTGGACCTTGGGCACCGGGGAGCTGTTTTTT.